This entry lists 10 T cell receptor beta chains sequenced from one sample in a study of T cell responses to AZD1222 COVID-19 vaccine. The method was immunoSEQ multiplex PCR; TCRdb's version includes in-frame clones alone and lacks a portion of them. In the table there are some 150,000 clones, 75% to 95% of which are singletons. The sample here was peripheral blood, taken on day 0 of AZD1222 vaccination. These receptors were taken from an adult in good health.

This clone has more than one count but fewer than ten. J is TRBJ2-7 and V is TRBV29-1; 8 bases line up with TRBD1. With 5 bases clipped from V and 5 bases from J, the junction kept 5 bases outside the gene matches. The CDR3 is 12 residues long. CDR1 is SQVTM and CDR2 is ANQGSEA in the germline V gene. CDR3 in amino acids: CSVHRGINEQYF. CDR3 DNA sequence: TGCAGCGTTCACAGGGGGATAAACGAGCAGTACTTC.

This clone has a single count. CDR3 nucleotides: TGTGCCAGCAGGCAAATGGGACTAGCGGGAGTCCTTCGAGGGGAGACCCAGTACTTC. This encodes CASRQMGLAGVLRGETQYF. The chain is built from TRBV28 and TRBJ2-5; 14 bases map to TRBD2. Losses at the gene ends were 6 bases for V and 5 bases for J; bases not matched to a gene: 17. Per the germline V gene, CDR1 is MDHEN and CDR2 is SYDVKM. The CDR3 sequence is 19 residues long. The whole variable domain, filled in from reference TRBV28 and TRBJ2-5, reads DVKVTQSSRYLVKRTGEKVFLECVQDMDHENMFWYRQDPGLGLRLIYFSYDVKMKEKGDIPEGYSVSREKKERFSLILESASTNQTSMYLCASRQMGLAGVLRGETQYFGPGTRLLVL.

The chain employs TRBV7-2 and TRBJ2-5; 7 bases fit TRBD2. The CDR3 is 18 residues long. The junction had 15 bases not matched to a gene; V was cut back by 1 base and J by 4 bases. Germline assignment: CDR1 SGHTA and CDR2 FQGNSA. The CDR3 loop reads CASSLVRLAERKLETQYF. The CDR3 region has the DNA TGTGCCAGCAGCTTAGTTCGGCTAGCGGAACGCAAGTTAGAGACCCAGTACTTC. The variable domain in full, completed from reference TRBV7-2 and TRBJ2-5, reads GAGVSQSPSNKVTEKGKDVELRCDPISGHTALYWYRQSLGQGLEFLIYFQGNSAPDKSGLPSDRFSAERTGGSVSTLTIQRTQQEDSAVYLCASSLVRLAERKLETQYFGPGTRLLVL.

This chain connects TRBV30 to TRBJ2-1, with D tentatively TRBD2 (6 bases). Trimming shortened V by 8 bases and J by 4 bases, and 15 bases separated the two germline ends. The CDR3 runs to 13 residues. Germline V gene lookup returns CDR1 GTSNPN and CDR2 SVGIG (reference sequence). CDR3 amino acids: CALGGTPYNEQFF. The CDR3 DNA is TGTGCCCTTGGCGGGACCCCATACAATGAGCAGTTCTTC.

The chain links TRBV7-2 to TRBJ2-1; 9 bases are shared with TRBD2. V shed 3 bases, J shed 6 bases, and the junction held 9 bases outside the gene matches. The CDR3 extends over 16 amino acids. The germline V gene has CDR1 SGHTA and CDR2 FQGNSA. In DNA, the CDR3 is TGTGCCAGCAGCTTTTTGGCGGGAGGGCCTATCAATGAGCAGTTCTTC. It is translated as CASSFLAGGPINEQFF.

The chain combines TRBV19 with TRBJ1-1; D may be TRBD1 (6 bases). This CDR3 region has 14 residues. CDR1 is LNHDA, CDR2 SQIVND, per germline (reference sequence). V was shortened by 3 bases and J by 3 bases, with 11 bases between the two germline ends. CDR3 residues: CASSIGGRDTEAFF. The CDR3 bases are TGTGCCAGTAGTATCGGGGGGCGGGACACTGAAGCTTTCTTT.

The rearrangement uses TRBV28 and TRBJ2-2; 9 bases match TRBD1. Germline V lookup: CDR1 MDHEN, CDR2 SYDVKM. The CDR3 totals 15 residues. After removal of 2 bases from V and 5 bases from J, the junction contained 3 bases not matched to a gene. CDR3 protein: CASSLPGTGTGELFF. The CDR3 nucleotides are TGTGCCAGCAGTTTACCCGGGACAGGGACCGGGGAGCTGTTTTTT.

The CDR3 region is CASSSPGLAASYEQYF. Here the CDR3 DNA reads TGTGCCAGCAGCTCACCGGGACTAGCGGCCTCCTACGAGCAGTACTTC. V and J are TRBV5-4 and TRBJ2-7; 11 bases align to TRBD2. From germline, CDR1 is SGHNT and CDR2 YYREEE (reference sequence). With 3 bases clipped from V and 0 bases from J, the junction kept 5 bases outside the gene matches. The CDR3 extends over 16 amino acids.

The chain links TRBV7-9 to TRBJ2-3, with 7 bases that match TRBD2. The CDR3 covers 19 residues. Germline assignment: CDR1 SEHNR and CDR2 FQNEAQ (reference sequence). The ends lost 4 bases at V and 0 bases at J; junction bases unmatched: 16. The CDR3 here is CASSSSIAGRSSSTDTQYF. In DNA, the CDR3 is TGTGCCAGCAGCTCGTCAATAGCGGGTAGGAGCTCTAGCACAGATACGCAGTATTTT. The full variable domain, its missing parts supplied by reference TRBV7-9 and TRBJ2-3, is DTGVSQNPRHKITKRGQNVTFRCDPISEHNRLYWYRQTLGQGPEFLTYFQNEAQLEKSRLLSDRFSAERPKGSFSTLEIQRTEQGDSAMYLCASSSSIAGRSSSTDTQYFGPGTRLTVL.

V usage is TRBV30 and J usage is TRBJ2-6, with TRBD1 identical over 7 bases. The trim removed 2 bases at V and 1 base at J, leaving 2 bases unmatched. Germline values: CDR1 GTSNPN, CDR2 SVGIG (reference sequence). The CDR3 has 15 residues. The CDR3 here is CAWSTGVSGANVLTF. CDR3 sequence (DNA): TGTGCCTGGAGTACAGGGGTATCTGGGGCCAACGTCCTGACTTTC.